The 6 T cell receptor beta chains given below trace back to one sample, sequenced in a study of CD8 T cells in Susac syndrome. Reverse transcription of about 0.5 to 1 ug RNA used random hexamers. Each CDR3 protein gets one entry after TCRdb re-called the immunoSEQ multiplex PCR reads with MiXCR. Of under 200,000 distinct CDR3 sequences in the sample, 85% to 95% are singletons; the top ten hold 0.16%. The sample comprised CD8+ T cells from PBMCs. These receptors came from a human donor with Susac syndrome.

The rearrangement links TRBV6-5 to TRBJ1-2; 8 nucleotides match TRBD1. The germline gives CDR1 MNHEY, CDR2 SVGAGI. V gave up 7 bases and J gave up 8 bases; unmatched junction bases: 9. The CDR3 loop spans 13 amino acids. The CDR3 spells CASTGTGYDGYTF. In DNA form, the CDR3 reads TGTGCCAGCACCGGGACAGGTTACGACGGCTACACCTTC.

This chain links TRBV6-1 with TRBJ2-1; D is unclear. CDR3 length: 12 residues. With 7 bases removed from V and 3 bases from J, the gap between germline ends came to 7 bases. Germline V gene sequence: CDR1 MNHNS, CDR2 SASEGT. CDR3 in DNA: TGTGCCAGCATCGATATCTACAATGAGCAGTTCTTC. Translation: CASIDIYNEQFF.

The DNA of the CDR3 is TGCGCCAGCAGCCTTAGCCAGGGGGTAAAGAATGAGCAGTTCTTC. This translates into CASSLSQGVKNEQFF. The rearrangement joins TRBV4-1 to TRBJ2-1; 7 bases map to TRBD1. The junction had 10 bases not matched to a gene; V was cut back by 4 bases and J by 7 bases. Looked up from germline, CDR1 is MGHRA and CDR2 is YSYEKL. The CDR3 contains 15 residues.

V and J are TRBV13 and TRBJ1-5, with TRBD1 matching over 7 bases. After removal of 4 bases from V and 5 bases from J, the junction contained 11 bases not matched to a gene. Germline V lookup: CDR1 PRHDT, CDR2 FYEKMQ (reference sequence). The CDR3 loop spans 16 amino acids. The CDR3 protein is CASSYSLDREDQPQHF. The DNA of the CDR3 is TGTGCCAGCAGCTATTCCCTAGACAGGGAGGATCAGCCCCAGCATTTT. Complete variable domain (other parts from reference TRBV13 and TRBJ1-5): AAGVIQSPRHLIKEKRETATLKCYPIPRHDTVYWYQQGPGQDPQFLISFYEKMQSDKGSIPDRFSAQQFSDYHSELNMSSLELGDSALYFCASSYSLDREDQPQHFGDGTRLSIL.

This clonotype was recorded only once. The chain recombines TRBV6-1 with TRBJ1-2; TRBD1 matches 9 bases. V was pared by 6 bases and J by 2 bases, with 13 bases of the junction left unmatched. This CDR3 region has 17 residues. Germline V gene data show CDR1 as MNHNS and CDR2 as SASEGT. This CDR3 is CASSQYTGGVVNYGYTF. CDR3 nucleotides: TGTGCCAGCAGCCAATATACAGGGGGCGTAGTCAACTATGGCTACACCTTC.

This clonotype was found a few times. The chain uses TRBV4-1 and TRBJ1-1; D uncertain. Germline V gene sequence: CDR1 MGHRA, CDR2 YSYEKL. CDR3 length: 14 amino acids. V lost 0 bases to trimming and J lost 9 bases, with 14 bases between them. CDR3 nucleotides: TGCGCCAGCAGCCAAGATCTGGACGAAATAAAAGCTTTCTTT. The encoded protein is CASSQDLDEIKAFF.